The 31 T cell receptor beta chains below all came from one sample that was sequenced in a study of blood T cell repertoires in COVID-19. Libraries were prepared by immunoSEQ multiplex PCR; TCRdb keeps only in-frame clonotypes and omits some of them. Of under 200,000 clones in the sample, about 85% are singletons; the top ten hold over 10%. The specimen sequenced was peripheral blood. These receptors originate from a man in his 70s who had recovered from COVID-19.

This chain links TRBV27 with TRBJ1-1, with D unresolved. The CDR3 contains 14 residues. CDR1 is MNHEY, CDR2 SMNVEV, per germline (reference sequence). V dropped 5 bases and J dropped 3 bases, with 13 bases sitting between them. In DNA form, the CDR3 reads TGTGCCAGCAGTCGCGGGGTAGACGACACTGAAGCTTTCTTT. Protein: CASSRGVDDTEAFF.

This clone was observed a single time. This chain connects TRBV6-1 to TRBJ2-1; 7 bases are shared with TRBD2. The germline gives CDR1 MNHNS, CDR2 SASEGT. Trimming removed 4 bases from V and 6 bases from J; junction bases left unmatched: 12. The CDR3 sequence is 16 residues long. CDR3 residues: CASSGNRDYPTNEQFF. The CDR3 DNA reads as TGTGCCAGCAGTGGGAACCGGGACTACCCCACCAATGAGCAGTTCTTC.

The rearrangement uses TRBV27 and TRBJ1-2, with D possibly matching TRBD1 (5 bases). Trimming took 3 bases from V and 4 from J, leaving 12 bases between them. Germline CDR1 MNHEY, CDR2 SMNVEV (reference sequence). The CDR3 has 14 amino acids. The CDR3 bases are TGTGCCAGCAGTTTCGCAGGGAAGGGCTATGGCTACACCTTC. It is translated as CASSFAGKGYGYTF.

The V call is TRBV2, the J call TRBJ1-6; the match to TRBD1 covers 9 bases. Germline trimming cut 6 bases from V and 7 bases from J; bases unmatched to any gene: 10. The germline gives CDR1 SNHLY, CDR2 FYNNEI. The length of the CDR3 is 16 residues. This CDR3 reads CASRDRTGVRNSPLHF. Written as DNA, the CDR3 is TGTGCCAGCAGAGATAGGACAGGGGTGAGGAATTCACCCCTCCACTTT. Together with reference TRBV2 and TRBJ1-6, the CDR3 gives the full variable domain: EPEVTQTPSHQVTQMGQEVILRCVPISNHLYFYWYRQILGQKVEFLVSFYNNEISEKSEIFDDQFSVERPDGSNFTLKIRSTKLEDSAMYFCASRDRTGVRNSPLHFGNGTRLTVT.

The rearrangement links TRBV28 to TRBJ2-2; 10 nucleotides align to TRBD2. Germline CDR1 MDHEN, CDR2 SYDVKM. The V segment lost 6 bases and the J segment 3 bases; nucleotides outside the gene matches: 4. The CDR3 is made up of 15 amino acids. The CDR3 loop is CASRIAGGHTGELFF. CDR3 nucleotide sequence: TGTGCCAGCAGAATAGCGGGAGGCCACACCGGGGAGCTGTTTTTT. The full variable domain, with the rest looked up from reference TRBV28 and TRBJ2-2, is DVKVTQSSRYLVKRTGEKVFLECVQDMDHENMFWYRQDPGLGLRLIYFSYDVKMKEKGDIPEGYSVSREKKERFSLILESASTNQTSMYLCASRIAGGHTGELFFGEGSRLTVL.

This sequence joins TRBV15 and TRBJ2-5; 8 positions match TRBD1. The V segment lost 3 bases and the J segment 4 bases; nucleotides outside the gene matches: 10. Germline V gene lookup returns CDR1 LNHNV and CDR2 YYDKDF (reference sequence). The CDR3 runs 16 residues. CDR3 in amino acids: CATSSIRQGLGETQYF. The CDR3 region has the DNA TGTGCCACCAGCAGCATCCGACAGGGGTTGGGAGAGACCCAGTACTTC.

The chain links TRBV3-1 (or the pseudogene TRBV3-2) to TRBJ2-2; 7 bases align to TRBD1. Unmatched junction bases numbered 15, after V lost 5 bases and J lost 6 bases. The CDR3 loop spans 17 amino acids. Germline values: CDR1 LGHDT, CDR2 YNNKEL (reference sequence). The DNA of the CDR3 is TGTGCCAGCAGCAACCTCCCCGGGACAGAAACCCCCGGGGAGCTGTTTTTT. It is translated as CASSNLPGTETPGELFF.

CDR3 protein: CSADLADSTDTQYF. DNA for the CDR3: TGCAGCGCGGACCTAGCGGATAGCACAGATACGCAGTATTTT. The J gene is TRBJ2-3, the V gene TRBV29-1; TRBD2 aligns across 7 bases. The CDR3 has 14 residues. Trimming removed 7 bases from V and 0 bases from J; junction bases left unmatched: 7. Germline loops: CDR1 SQVTM, CDR2 ANQGSEA.

The rearrangement joins TRBV7-3 to TRBJ1-1; the match to TRBD1 covers 8 bases. The CDR3 is made up of 17 amino acids. Germline CDR1 SGHTA, CDR2 FQGTGA. With V trimmed by 2 bases and J by 7 bases, 15 bases remained unmatched. The CDR3 DNA reads as TGTGCCAGCAGCTTACGGTCCAGGGGGCAGGGTGGGTTTGAAGCTTTCTTT. Its protein is CASSLRSRGQGGFEAFF.

The chain employs TRBV29-1 and TRBJ1-1; D perhaps matches TRBD1 (6 bases). This CDR3 has 13 amino acids. The germline gives CDR1 SQVTM, CDR2 ANQGSEA. The V gene lost 6 bases and the J gene lost 0 bases, with 11 bases spanning the gap. As DNA, the CDR3 is TGCAGCGTAAACAGGGTTTTGAACACTGAAGCTTTCTTT. Translated: CSVNRVLNTEAFF.

In the case of this clone: Other DNA sequences from this sample encode an identical CDR3 as well. The rearrangement links TRBV28 to TRBJ2-7; 11 nucleotides align to TRBD1. Germline V gene sequence: CDR1 MDHEN, CDR2 SYDVKM. The CDR3 covers 13 residues. V lost 3 bases, J lost 6 bases, and 1 base stayed unmatched. The CDR3 bases are TGTGCCAGCAGTTTGGACAGGGGGCTCGAGCAGTACTTC. This gives the protein CASSLDRGLEQYF.

The chain has TRBV3-1 (or the pseudogene TRBV3-2) and TRBJ2-7, with 7 nucleotides matching TRBD1. Germline lookup yields CDR1 LGHDT and CDR2 YNNKEL (reference sequence). This CDR3 region has 15 residues. With 4 bases clipped from V and 2 bases from J, the junction kept 8 bases outside the gene matches. CDR3 in amino acids: CASSLTGALTYEQYF. CDR3 coding DNA: TGTGCCAGCAGCCTAACAGGGGCACTAACCTACGAGCAGTACTTC.

This rearrangement joins TRBV5-1 to TRBJ2-1; TRBD2 agrees at 7 bases. CDR3 size: 14 residues. CDR1 and CDR2 from the germline V gene are SGHRS and YFSETQ. V lost 2 bases and J lost 8; bases outside the gene matches: 7. The CDR3 is CASSFSGILDEQFF. The DNA for the CDR3 is TGCGCCAGCAGCTTCAGCGGGATCTTGGATGAGCAGTTCTTC. Based on the CDR3 plus reference TRBV5-1 and TRBJ2-1, the full variable domain is KAGVTQTPRYLIKTRGQQVTLSCSPISGHRSVSWYQQTPGQGLQFLFEYFSETQRNKGNFPGRFSGRQFSNSRSEMNVSTLELGDSALYLCASSFSGILDEQFFGPGTRLTVL.

The genes are TRBV30 and TRBJ1-2, with D possibly being TRBD1 (6 bases). The CDR3 loop spans 13 amino acids. Looked up from germline, CDR1 is GTSNPN and CDR2 is SVGIG (reference sequence). The V and J ends lost 0 bases and 4 bases respectively, with 9 bases between them. CDR3 loop: CAWSVQGSYGYTF. The CDR3 nucleotides read TGTGCCTGGAGTGTTCAGGGGAGCTATGGCTACACCTTC.

The rearrangement uses TRBV10-3 and TRBJ2-5; the match to TRBD2 covers 8 bases. Germline CDR1 is ENHRY and CDR2 is SYGVKD. This CDR3 spans 15 amino acids. Trimming cost V 0 bases and J 5 bases; bases outside gene matches: 5. Here the CDR3 DNA reads TGTGCCATCAGTGAGTCGGCTAGCGGGTTTGAGACCCAGTACTTC. It translates to CAISESASGFETQYF.

This chain uses TRBV27 with TRBJ2-1, with 9 bases fitting TRBD2. The CDR3 consists of 15 residues. CDR1 MNHEY and CDR2 SMNVEV come from the germline V gene (reference sequence). With V trimmed by 6 bases and J by 4 bases, 7 bases remained unmatched. CDR3 coding DNA: TGTGCCAGCAGCCTAGCGGGAAGCCGGTACAATGAGCAGTTCTTC. Encoded protein: CASSLAGSRYNEQFF.

The chain uses TRBV27 and TRBJ2-7, with 9 bases fitting TRBD1. The CDR3 is 16 amino acids. Trimming at V came to 6 bases and at J to 5 bases, leaving 14 bases not matched to a gene. Per germline, CDR1 MNHEY and CDR2 SMNVEV (reference sequence). The CDR3 protein is CASSRSGTGFFDEQYF. The DNA of the CDR3 is TGTGCCAGCAGCCGTTCCGGGACAGGGTTCTTCGACGAGCAGTACTTC.

The CDR3 loop is CSARLRYGYTF. The CDR3 nucleotides are TGCAGTGCTAGATTACGGTATGGCTACACCTTC. The V call is TRBV20-1, the J call TRBJ1-2; D not resolved. The CDR3 extends over 11 amino acids. The V gene's germline CDR1 is DFQATT and CDR2 SNEGSKA (reference sequence). The ends were cut back, 2 bases at V and 5 bases at J, with 6 bases in the middle.

V usage is TRBV7-2 and J usage is TRBJ2-7; possibly TRBD1 for D (7 bases). CDR1 is SGHTA and CDR2 is FQGNSA in the germline V gene. V was clipped by 7 bases and J by 8 bases, with 18 bases between them. The CDR3 spans 13 residues. The CDR3 DNA follows: TGTGCCAGCAACCCAGGGGGGATAGGGAAGCAGTACTTC. Amino acid sequence: CASNPGGIGKQYF. The full variable domain, completed using reference TRBV7-2 and TRBJ2-7, is GAGVSQSPSNKVTEKGKDVELRCDPISGHTALYWYRQSLGQGLEFLIYFQGNSAPDKSGLPSDRFSAERTGGSVSTLTIQRTQQEDSAVYLCASNPGGIGKQYFGPGTRLTVT.

The rearrangement links TRBV2 to TRBJ2-1, with TRBD1 matching over 9 bases. The CDR3 has 16 amino acids. Germline V gene sequence: CDR1 SNHLY, CDR2 FYNNEI. V dropped 7 bases and J dropped 6; count of bases not matched to a gene: 13. CDR3 protein: CASKIRDREWSNEQFF. The CDR3 nucleotides read TGTGCCAGCAAAATAAGGGACAGGGAATGGAGCAATGAGCAGTTCTTC.

J is TRBJ2-3 and V is TRBV7-2; tentative D call: TRBD1 (5 bases). The CDR3 covers 15 residues. The V gene's germline CDR1 is SGHTA and CDR2 FQGNSA. Trimming removed 0 bases at V and 1 base at J, with 8 bases between. CDR3 loop: CASSLAGVRTDTQYF. The CDR3 coding sequence is TGTGCCAGCAGCTTAGCAGGGGTGCGCACAGATACGCAGTATTTT.

The genes are TRBV2 and TRBJ2-6; 8 nucleotides line up with TRBD1. Unmatched junction bases numbered 1, after V lost 2 bases and J lost 4 bases. The CDR3 loop spans 15 amino acids. Germline-derived CDR1 and CDR2 are SNHLY and FYNNEI. The CDR3 here is CASSEQGAGANVLTF. Here the CDR3 DNA reads TGTGCCAGCAGTGAACAGGGGGCCGGGGCCAACGTCCTGACTTTC.

The chain couples TRBV27 to TRBJ1-1; maybe TRBD1 (5 bases). V lost 2 bases and J lost 5, with 12 bases in between. The CDR3 length is 14 residues. Germline V gives CDR1 MNHEY, CDR2 SMNVEV (reference sequence). CDR3 DNA sequence: TGTGCCAGCAGTTTAGACGGAGGGGATACTGAAGCTTTCTTT. Protein: CASSLDGGDTEAFF.

V is TRBV25-1 and J is TRBJ1-4, with D perhaps TRBD1 (6 bases). The CDR3 covers 14 residues. V lost 7 bases, J lost 7 bases, and 16 bases lay in between. CDR1 is MGHDK and CDR2 is SYGVNS in the germline V gene. The CDR3 loop reads CASKRTEWSEKLFF. The CDR3 DNA reads TGTGCCAGCAAAAGGACAGAGTGGAGTGAAAAACTGTTTTTT.

This rearrangement joins TRBV5-3 to TRBJ1-1; TRBD1 is a possible D gene (6 bases). TRBV5-3 is recorded as an ORF, its role being uncertain. The CDR3 is made up of 13 amino acids. V was pared by 4 bases and J by 10 bases, with 17 bases between. Here the CDR3 DNA reads TGTGCCAGAAGCCCAAGGGGGGGGCACGCAGCTTTCTTT. Translated, it gives CARSPRGGHAAFF.

The chain combines TRBV5-4 with TRBJ2-7, with 10 bases lining up with TRBD2. The CDR3 is 17 residues long. V gave up 3 bases and J gave up 0 bases; unmatched junction bases: 9. The V gene's germline CDR1 is SGHNT and CDR2 YYREEE (reference sequence). CDR3 in amino acids: CASSSGLAAQYSYEQYF. Written as DNA, the CDR3 is TGTGCCAGCAGCTCTGGACTAGCGGCACAATACTCCTACGAGCAGTACTTC.

For the CDR3, the DNA is TGTGCCAGCAGCTTAGGGGGCGGGGTGCAGCCCCAGCATTTT. It specifies CASSLGGGVQPQHF. The chain has TRBV7-8 and TRBJ1-5; possibly TRBD1 for D (5 bases). Trimming took 1 base from V and 7 from J, leaving 11 bases between them. CDR3 length: 14 amino acids. CDR1 and CDR2 from the germline V gene are SGHVS and FQNEAQ.

The chain links TRBV9 to TRBJ2-1; 7 positions match TRBD1. The CDR3 runs to 16 residues. J lost 5 bases, V lost 2 bases, and 10 bases had no gene match. Germline V lookup: CDR1 SGDLS, CDR2 YYNGEE. The CDR3 protein is CASSVLSQGVHNEQFF. CDR3 coding DNA: TGTGCCAGCAGCGTCCTGAGCCAGGGGGTCCACAATGAGCAGTTCTTC.

V usage is TRBV7-8 and J usage is TRBJ1-5, with 8 bases fitting TRBD1. V lost 3 bases to trimming and J lost 7 bases; unmatched junction nucleotides: 5. Germline assignment: CDR1 SGHVS and CDR2 FQNEAQ. The CDR3 is 14 residues long. CDR3 protein: CASSFGQGGQPQHF. CDR3 sequence (DNA): TGTGCCAGCAGCTTCGGACAGGGAGGCCAGCCCCAGCATTTT.

The chain has TRBV5-8 and TRBJ2-4; D gene ambiguous. Trimming stripped 2 bases from V and 0 bases from J, with 9 bases between. This CDR3 has 15 residues. Germline V lookup: CDR1 SGHTS, CDR2 YDEGEE. The CDR3 coding sequence is TGTGCCAGCAGCTTAGGAGATCTAGCCAAAAACATTCAGTACTTC. Its translation is CASSLGDLAKNIQYF. Filled out from reference TRBV5-8 and TRBJ2-4, the complete variable domain reads EAGVTQSPTHLIKTRGQQATLRCSPISGHTSVYWYQQALGLGLQFLLWYDEGEERNRGNFPPRFSGRQFPNYSSELNVNALELEDSALYLCASSLGDLAKNIQYFGAGTRLSVL.

The rearrangement uses TRBV27 and TRBJ1-5; 9 nucleotides match TRBD1. V was clipped by 6 bases and J by 1 base; unmatched bases: 10. Germline V lookup: CDR1 MNHEY, CDR2 SMNVEV (reference sequence). The CDR3 is 17 amino acids. CDR3 protein: CASSPPPGQGSNQPQHF. In DNA form, the CDR3 reads TGTGCCAGCAGCCCCCCCCCGGGACAGGGAAGCAATCAGCCCCAGCATTTT.